The 13 T cell receptor beta chains listed next were all sequenced from one sample in a study of radiation and T cells in renal cell carcinoma. Clones were sequenced by immunoSEQ multiplex PCR, and TCRdb holds only the in-frame ones, with some missing. The sample has 15,000 to 20,000 clones, about half seen once. Treatment described: 15 Gy SBRT to primary tumor, nephrectomy 4 weeks later. Sample: tumor tissue, taken from a patient whose treatment included radiotherapy and nephrectomy. These receptors came from a woman in her sixties with renal cell carcinoma.

The chain has TRBV6-6 and TRBJ2-5; possible D gene TRBD1, 6 bases. CDR1 and CDR2 from the germline V gene are MNHNY and SVGAGI (reference sequence). Trimming cost V 4 bases and J 5 bases, with 17 bases left between them. CDR3 length equals 15 residues. The CDR3 loop reads CASSSSGQRGETQYF. The CDR3 DNA reads TGTGCCAGCAGTTCCTCCGGACAGAGGGGGGAGACCCAGTACTTC.

The chain uses TRBV30 and TRBJ1-4; 9 bases map to TRBD1. CDR1 GTSNPN and CDR2 SVGIG come from the germline V gene (reference sequence). This CDR3 has 14 amino acids. V was pared by 4 bases and J by 6 bases, with 6 bases of the junction left unmatched. The DNA for the CDR3 is TGTGCCTGGACCCGGAGGGACAGGGATGAAAAACTGTTTTTT. Translating it yields CAWTRRDRDEKLFF.

The sample holds a few counts of this clone. The chain joins TRBV6-1 to TRBJ2-7; 10 bases map to TRBD1. The J segment lost 3 bases and the V segment lost 5 bases, leaving 4 bases of the junction unmatched. Per the germline V gene, CDR1 is MNHNS and CDR2 is SASEGT. The length of the CDR3 is 14 residues. CDR3 nucleotides: TGTGCCAGCAGTTTGGGACAGGGGTTCTACGAGCAGTACTTC. It is translated as CASSLGQGFYEQYF.

The rearrangement links TRBV5-5 to TRBJ2-7; 10 nucleotides line up with TRBD2. Germline V gene sequence: CDR1 SGHKS, CDR2 YYEKEE (reference sequence). This CDR3 is built from 17 residues. The ends lost 1 base at V and 3 bases at J; junction bases unmatched: 10. The CDR3 loop is CASSLRLAGAGVYEQYF. Here the CDR3 DNA reads TGTGCCAGCAGCTTGCGGCTAGCGGGGGCCGGGGTCTACGAGCAGTACTTC.

The chain has TRBV30 and TRBJ1-1, with TRBD1 as a possible D gene (5 bases). Germline loops: CDR1 GTSNPN, CDR2 SVGIG (reference sequence). Trimming stripped 2 bases from V and 5 bases from J, with 15 bases between. This CDR3 is 14 amino acids long. The CDR3, as DNA: TGTGCCTGGAGTACTGGGGGGGGAAAAACTGAAGCTTTCTTT. This gives the protein CAWSTGGGKTEAFF.

This clone was seen only a few times. The rearrangement uses TRBV9 and TRBJ1-2; TRBD1 matches at 8 bases. The CDR3 sequence is 15 residues long. After removal of 0 bases from V and 8 bases from J, the junction contained 9 bases not matched to a gene. Germline lookup yields CDR1 SGDLS and CDR2 YYNGEE. The CDR3 here is CASSVVSQGARGYTF. The CDR3 DNA reads TGTGCCAGCAGCGTAGTAAGTCAGGGGGCTCGGGGCTACACCTTC.

This clone was recorded at least ten times. V is TRBV28 and J is TRBJ2-2; possible D gene TRBD1, 9 bases. The germline gives CDR1 MDHEN, CDR2 SYDVKM. The CDR3 has 17 amino acids. Trimming took off 6 bases at V and 4 bases at J, with 21 bases between the two ends. In nucleotides, the CDR3 is TGTGCCAGCAGGATTTCGGGAGGGACAGGGACCACCGGGGAGCTGTTTTTT. Translating gives CASRISGGTGTTGELFF.

This clone appeared many times. The V call is TRBV9, the J call TRBJ2-7; 11 nucleotides match TRBD2. The trim removed 0 bases at V and 4 bases at J, leaving 9 bases unmatched. This CDR3 region has 17 residues. Germline lookup yields CDR1 SGDLS and CDR2 YYNGEE. The CDR3 bases are TGTGCCAGCAGCGTAGGTCCCCCGGGACTAGCGGCTTACGAGCAGTACTTC. It specifies CASSVGPPGLAAYEQYF.

This clone occurred many times. The chain is built from TRBV11-1 and TRBJ2-7; possible D gene TRBD2, 6 bases. Per the germline V gene, CDR1 is SGHAT and CDR2 is FQDESV (reference sequence). Between the trimmed V and J ends, which lost 5 bases and 2 bases, there was a span of 22 bases. The CDR3 loop spans 17 amino acids. The DNA of the CDR3 is TGTGCCAGCAGCATCGAAAGGACCGGGACTGCGACCTACGAGCAGTACTTC. Amino acid sequence: CASSIERTGTATYEQYF.

The chain links TRBV28 to TRBJ1-4; 9 bases are shared with TRBD1. J lost 5 bases, V lost 3 bases, and 7 bases had no gene match. The CDR3 extends over 16 amino acids. Germline V gene data show CDR1 as MDHEN and CDR2 as SYDVKM. DNA of the CDR3: TGTGCCAGCAGTTTTTCTTCTGGACAGGGGAATGAAAAACTGTTTTTT. This sequence encodes CASSFSSGQGNEKLFF.

The J gene is TRBJ1-2, the V gene TRBV9; 7 bases align to TRBD1. The J segment lost 4 bases and the V segment lost 0 bases, leaving 6 bases of the junction unmatched. CDR3 length: 15 amino acids. Germline V CDR1 and CDR2: SGDLS, YYNGEE. CDR3 protein: CASSVGAGGVYGYTF. The CDR3 DNA sequence: TGTGCCAGCAGCGTAGGAGCAGGGGGGGTCTATGGCTACACCTTC.

The sample holds a few counts of this clone. The V and J genes are TRBV28 and TRBJ2-1; the match to TRBD2 covers 15 bases. CDR3 length: 14 residues. V was clipped by 8 bases and J by 6 bases; unmatched bases: 2. Looked up from germline, CDR1 is MDHEN and CDR2 is SYDVKM. CDR3 DNA: TGTGCCAGCCGGACTAGCGGGGGGGCCAATGAGCAGTTCTTC. Translation: CASRTSGGANEQFF. Supplemented by reference TRBV28 and TRBJ2-1, the full variable domain reads DVKVTQSSRYLVKRTGEKVFLECVQDMDHENMFWYRQDPGLGLRLIYFSYDVKMKEKGDIPEGYSVSREKKERFSLILESASTNQTSMYLCASRTSGGANEQFFGPGTRLTVL.

This chain uses TRBV2 with TRBJ2-4, with 10 bases that match TRBD2. Per germline, CDR1 SNHLY and CDR2 FYNNEI. This CDR3 is 17 amino acids long. V dropped 2 bases and J dropped 1; count of bases not matched to a gene: 5. The CDR3 sequence is CASSELLAGLAKNIQYF. For the CDR3, the DNA is TGTGCCAGCAGTGAATTACTAGCGGGGCTGGCCAAAAACATTCAGTACTTC.